This T cell receptor (beta chain) emerged from a study of technical replicates of blood from several donors. Trimming took 0 bases from V and 0 from J, leaving 8 bases between them. CDR1 is MNHEY and CDR2 is SVGAGI in the germline V gene. This CDR3 contains 15 residues. The method was immunoSEQ multiplex PCR; TCRdb's version includes in-frame clones alone and lacks a portion of them. In the table there are under 55,000 clones, about 96% of which are singletons. Specimen: T cells isolated from PBMCs. The TCR sequence derives from a human donor in good health. The chain joins TRBV6-5 to TRBJ1-1; no reliable D call. CDR3 nucleotide sequence: TGTGCCAGCAGTTACTCCTCGTTAATGAACACTGAAGCTTTCTTT. Amino acids: CASSYSSLMNTEAFF.